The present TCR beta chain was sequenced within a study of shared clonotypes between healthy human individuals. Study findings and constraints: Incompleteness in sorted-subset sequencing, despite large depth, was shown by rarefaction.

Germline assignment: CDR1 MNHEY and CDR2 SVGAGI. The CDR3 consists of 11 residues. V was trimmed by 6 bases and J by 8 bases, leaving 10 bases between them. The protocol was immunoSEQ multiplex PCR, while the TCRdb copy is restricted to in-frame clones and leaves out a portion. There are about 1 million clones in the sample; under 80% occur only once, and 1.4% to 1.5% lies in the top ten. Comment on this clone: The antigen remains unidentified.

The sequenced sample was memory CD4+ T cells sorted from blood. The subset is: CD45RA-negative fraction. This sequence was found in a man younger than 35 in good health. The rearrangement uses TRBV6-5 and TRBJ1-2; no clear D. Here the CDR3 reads CASSSQVGYTF. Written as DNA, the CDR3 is TGTGCCAGCAGCTCCCAAGTCGGCTACACCTTC.